This is a list of T cell receptor beta chains from one sample in a study of T cells in Graves' hyperthyroidism and ophthalmopathy. TCRdb reprocessed the multiplex PCR reads with MiXCR, giving one entry per CDR3 protein. The sample yields hundreds of thousands of distinct CDR3 sequences, more than 15% seen once. Sequenced: blood. The receptors come from a middle-aged woman with Graves' ophthalmopathy. The CDR3 runs from the conserved cysteine through the conserved F or W. Where a row states a size, it is once, few, many or the class of an expanded clone; other rows omit it.

size | J | V | CDR3
many | TRBJ1-1 | TRBV18 | CASSLGQAEAFF
many | TRBJ1-2 | TRBV4-1 | CASSQSTAREGYTF
- | TRBJ2-5 | TRBV9 | CASSARGAGETQYF
- | TRBJ2-7 | TRBV7-9 | CASSTTRLAATYEQYF
few | TRBJ2-6 | TRBV4-2 | CASSRDRTFSGANVLTF
many | TRBJ2-3 | TRBV28 | CASRTVSGKHTQYF
many | TRBJ2-7 | TRBV2 | CASSDPGGYEQYF
few | TRBJ2-3 | TRBV18 | CASSPSYSKAEDTQYF
many | TRBJ1-1 | TRBV7-3 | CASSLTGLTDTEAFF
- | TRBJ2-4 | TRBV20-1 | CSARLPGAKNIQYF
few | TRBJ2-1 | TRBV19 | CASGWGGSYNEQFF